These 28 T cell receptor beta chains share one sample of origin, sequenced in a study of shared clonotypes between healthy human individuals. The protocol was immunoSEQ multiplex PCR, while the TCRdb copy is restricted to in-frame clones and leaves out a portion. The table records around 1.1 million clones, roughly 80% of them present only once. The sample consisted of memory CD4+ T cells from PBMCs. The subset here: CD45RA-negative fraction. Receptors were obtained from a man between 18 and 35 years old in good health. Some clones in this sample may be carry-over from other donors' samples.

The chain has TRBV5-1 and TRBJ1-1; 12 bases line up with TRBD1. After removal of 0 bases from V and 5 bases from J, the junction contained 8 bases not matched to a gene. The CDR3 totals 17 residues. Germline loops: CDR1 SGHRS, CDR2 YFSETQ. The CDR3 sequence: CASSLVGTGGLGTEAFF. CDR3 nucleotides: TGCGCCAGCAGCTTGGTGGGGACAGGGGGCCTCGGTACTGAAGCTTTCTTT.

This clone was seen ten or more times. The same CDR3 arises from other DNA sequences in this sample as well. This chain links TRBV4-2 with TRBJ1-2; TRBD1 matches 7 bases. The trim removed 3 bases at V and 4 bases at J, leaving 17 bases unmatched. Germline CDR1 reads LGHNA; CDR2 reads YNFKEQ. This CDR3 is 18 amino acids long. CDR3 residues: CASSHATPDRVPGYGYTF. CDR3 bases: TGTGCCAGCAGCCACGCCACCCCTGACAGGGTTCCTGGCTATGGCTACACCTTC.

There are a few counts of this clone. This rearrangement joins TRBV27 to TRBJ2-7; D is perhaps TRBD1 (5 bases). Looked up from germline, CDR1 is MNHEY and CDR2 is SMNVEV (reference sequence). V lost 2 bases and J lost 5, with 16 bases in between. The length of the CDR3 is 15 residues. The CDR3 region is CASSLGWGRSNEQYF. The DNA for the CDR3 is TGTGCCAGCAGTTTAGGTTGGGGCAGGTCCAACGAGCAGTACTTC.

The rearrangement joins TRBV28 to TRBJ1-5, with a possible D match to TRBD1 (6 bases). The V end lost 6 bases, the J end lost 0 bases, and 15 bases lay between the germline ends. Per the germline V gene, CDR1 is MDHEN and CDR2 is SYDVKM. CDR3 size: 16 residues. Here the CDR3 DNA reads TGTGCCAGCAGGGTGGGAGGGGGTGTTAGCAATCAGCCCCAGCATTTT. Protein: CASRVGGGVSNQPQHF.

The gene calls are TRBV7-3 and TRBJ2-1, with D perhaps matching TRBD2 (5 bases). Germline values: CDR1 SGHTA, CDR2 FQGTGA. The V and J ends lost 0 bases and 3 bases respectively, with 15 bases between them. The CDR3 consists of 17 residues. The chain's CDR3 is CASSLTQPGLRYNEQFF. The CDR3 nucleotides are TGTGCCAGCAGCTTAACCCAGCCGGGATTGCGCTACAATGAGCAGTTCTTC.

This clone is a singleton in its sample. The chain uses TRBV2 and TRBJ2-5; weak D call: TRBD2 (6 bases). The V end lost 9 bases, the J end lost 2 bases, and 25 bases lay between the germline ends. The CDR3 loop spans 17 amino acids. Germline CDR1 and CDR2: SNHLY and FYNNEI. The CDR3 here is CASNLGPRAGWQETQYF. CDR3 DNA sequence: TGTGCCAGTAACCTAGGTCCTAGGGCGGGATGGCAAGAGACCCAGTACTTC.

A note on this clone: This may come from a read error, since a much larger clone is one base off. The sample contains more than one DNA sequence encoding this CDR3. The rearrangement uses TRBV28 and TRBJ2-3; D is unclear. Germline V gives CDR1 MDHEN, CDR2 SYDVKM. Trimming shortened V by 2 bases and J by 1 base, and 4 bases separated the two germline ends. This CDR3 comprises 13 residues. For the CDR3, the DNA is TGTGCCAGCAGTTTAAGCGGCACAGATACGCAGTATTTT. Protein sequence: CASSLSGTDTQYF.

In this sample, this clone turned up many times. This chain uses TRBV5-1 with TRBJ1-5; D remains unclear. With 0 bases removed from V and 6 bases from J, the gap between germline ends came to 13 bases. Germline assignment: CDR1 SGHRS and CDR2 YFSETQ. The CDR3 spans 15 residues. The CDR3 region is CASSLDGRSGQPQHF. In DNA, the CDR3 is TGCGCCAGCAGCTTGGATGGCAGATCAGGTCAGCCCCAGCATTTT.

The CDR3 protein is CASSLSKDNEQFF. The CDR3 DNA reads as TGTGCCAGCAGCCTCTCCAAGGACAATGAGCAGTTCTTC. The rearrangement joins TRBV7-2 to TRBJ2-1; no clear D gene. CDR1 SGHTA and CDR2 FQGNSA come from the germline V gene. Trimming shortened V by 5 bases and J by 5 bases, and 10 bases separated the two germline ends. CDR3 length: 13 residues.

V is TRBV18 and J is TRBJ2-3; a weak D match, TRBD1 (5 bases). This CDR3 is 12 amino acids long. Germline V lookup: CDR1 KGHSH, CDR2 LQKENI. V was pared by 6 bases and J by 10 bases, with 14 bases between. The CDR3 is CASSSDRYAQYF. The DNA for the CDR3 is TGTGCCAGCTCGAGTGACAGATACGCGCAGTATTTT.

The V call is TRBV5-4, the J call TRBJ2-1; 7 bases map to TRBD1. The CDR3 runs 14 residues. V trimming: 4 bases; J trimming: 5 bases; junction bases outside the gene matches: 6. From germline, CDR1 is SGHNT and CDR2 YYREEE (reference sequence). CDR3 amino acids: CASSPVDRDNEQFF. CDR3 DNA sequence: TGTGCCAGCAGCCCCGTTGACAGGGACAATGAGCAGTTCTTC.

The chain joins TRBV6-1 to TRBJ2-7; 7 bases line up with TRBD2. With 6 bases clipped from V and 3 bases from J, the junction kept 5 bases outside the gene matches. CDR3 length equals 13 residues. Germline CDR1 MNHNS, CDR2 SASEGT. The CDR3 here is CASSQGGNYEQYF. The CDR3 DNA sequence: TGTGCCAGCAGCCAGGGAGGGAACTACGAGCAGTACTTC.

The chain is built from TRBV5-1 and TRBJ1-3, with 9 bases fitting TRBD1. The germline V gene encodes CDR1 SGHRS and CDR2 YFSETQ. The ends lost 3 bases at V and 0 bases at J; junction bases unmatched: 13. The CDR3 is 19 residues long. In nucleotides, the CDR3 is TGCGCCAGCAGCTACTCGGGCGGGACAGGGACACTCTCTGGAAACACCATATATTTT. Residues: CASSYSGGTGTLSGNTIYF.

The DNA for the CDR3 is TGTGCCAGCAGCCCCCTTCCGTCGGGGGAGACCCAGTACTTC. As protein: CASSPLPSGETQYF. The rearrangement uses TRBV11-2 and TRBJ2-5, with a tentative D call TRBD2 (5 bases). The V end was cut by 5 bases, the J end by 5 bases, with 15 bases between. The CDR3 has 14 amino acids. CDR1 and CDR2 (germline): SGHAT, FQNNGV. The variable domain in full, with the rest retrieved from reference TRBV11-2 and TRBJ2-5, is EAGVAQSPRYKIIEKRQSVAFWCNPISGHATLYWYQQILGQGPKLLIQFQNNGVVDDSQLPKDRFSAERLKGVDSTLKIQPAKLEDSAVYLCASSPLPSGETQYFGPGTRLLVL.

This sequence joins TRBV4-1 and TRBJ1-4; no reliable D call. The CDR3 loop spans 17 amino acids. Germline lookup yields CDR1 MGHRA and CDR2 YSYEKL. V shed 0 bases and J shed 2 bases, with 13 bases lying between them. The CDR3 nucleotides are TGCGCCAGCAGCCAAGATCGTCGGCGGACCACTAATGAAAAACTGTTTTTT. Translation: CASSQDRRRTTNEKLFF.

J is TRBJ1-2 and V is TRBV2; tentative D call: TRBD1 (6 bases). This CDR3 comprises 13 residues. V lost 6 bases, J lost 4 bases, and 12 bases lay in between. Germline CDR1 and CDR2: SNHLY and FYNNEI. The CDR3 DNA sequence: TGTGCCAGCAGCCCAGGACAGCTCTATGGCTACACCTTC. Translated, it gives CASSPGQLYGYTF.

This clone came up many times. The chain joins TRBV10-3 to TRBJ2-1; no firm D call. Per germline, CDR1 ENHRY and CDR2 SYGVKD. V dropped 3 bases and J dropped 5 bases, with 5 bases sitting between them. CDR3 size: 12 residues. Written as DNA, the CDR3 is TGTGCCATCAGTGAAGACAACAATGAGCAGTTCTTC. Protein product: CAISEDNNEQFF.

This chain uses TRBV5-1 with TRBJ1-2; 8 bases fit TRBD1. Germline lookup yields CDR1 SGHRS and CDR2 YFSETQ. CDR3 length: 14 amino acids. After removal of 5 bases from V and 7 bases from J, the junction contained 10 bases not matched to a gene. CDR3 protein: CASRIARGLFGYTF. CDR3 coding DNA: TGCGCCAGCAGAATTGCCAGGGGGCTTTTTGGCTACACCTTC.

This chain connects TRBV7-2 to TRBJ2-7; TRBD2 agrees at 8 bases. The V gene end was trimmed by 5 bases and the J gene end by 5 bases; junction bases not matched to a gene: 8. Per germline, CDR1 SGHTA and CDR2 FQGNSA. This CDR3 is 14 amino acids long. CDR3: CASSPGTSVHEQYF. As DNA, the CDR3 is TGTGCCAGCAGCCCGGGGACTAGTGTCCACGAGCAGTACTTC.

Written as DNA, the CDR3 is TGTGCCAGCACCATAGGTCCCACAGGAGCCGAGCAGTACTTC. It translates to CASTIGPTGAEQYF. V is TRBV11-2 and J is TRBJ2-5; possible D gene TRBD1, 5 bases. Judging by the DNA end, TRBJ2-7 fits better; the J call may be wrong. This CDR3 is built from 14 residues. The germline CDR1 and CDR2 sequences are SGHAT and FQNNGV.

V usage is TRBV9 and J usage is TRBJ1-3; D call uncertain. The V gene lost 0 bases and the J gene lost 0 bases, with 16 bases spanning the gap. Germline-derived CDR1 and CDR2 are SGDLS and YYNGEE. The CDR3 contains 18 residues. DNA of the CDR3: TGTGCCAGCAGCGTAGGGAGGGAGATTCCAGTCTCTGGAAACACCATATATTTT. This encodes CASSVGREIPVSGNTIYF. The complete variable domain, with remaining parts taken from reference TRBV9 and TRBJ1-3, reads DSGVTQTPKHLITATGQRVTLRCSPRSGDLSVYWYQQSLDQGLQFLIQYYNGEERAKGNILERFSAQQFPDLHSELNLSSLELGDSALYFCASSVGREIPVSGNTIYFGEGSWLTVV.

Comment on this clone: A read error is likely here: a far larger clone is one base away. V and J are TRBV7-8 and TRBJ2-7; no definite D call. CDR3 length: 12 residues. Germline-derived CDR1 and CDR2 are SGHVS and FQNEAQ. The DNA for the CDR3 is TGTGCCGGCAGCCCCCATGGGGACGAGCAGTACTTC. It encodes CAGSPHGDEQYF.

This rearrangement joins TRBV28 to TRBJ1-3; D is unclear. V lost 3 bases to trimming and J lost 6 bases, with 12 bases between them. This CDR3 spans 14 amino acids. Germline values: CDR1 MDHEN, CDR2 SYDVKM. The CDR3 DNA sequence: TGTGCCAGCAGTTTGTCGGGGATGGTAAACACCATATATTTT. Amino acids: CASSLSGMVNTIYF.

The chain carries TRBV19 and TRBJ2-5; perhaps TRBD1 as D (6 bases). Trimming left V 4 bases short and J 2 bases short, with 14 bases between. There are 15 residues in the CDR3. Germline loops: CDR1 LNHDA, CDR2 SQIVND (reference sequence). The CDR3 DNA sequence: TGTGCCAGTAGTACGCCTCAGGGGACGCAAGAGACCCAGTACTTC. This gives the protein CASSTPQGTQETQYF.

With respect to this clone: The same CDR3 arises from other DNA sequences in this sample as well. The V and J genes are TRBV7-2 and TRBJ1-2; D remains unclear. Germline values: CDR1 SGHTA, CDR2 FQGNSA. This CDR3 is 14 amino acids long. Trimming left V 0 bases short and J 2 bases short, with 7 bases between. The DNA of the CDR3 is TGTGCCAGCAGCTTAGCGGGTGCCAACTATGGCTACACCTTC. It specifies CASSLAGANYGYTF.

The V gene is TRBV5-1, the J gene TRBJ2-7; D gene uncertain. CDR1 is SGHRS, CDR2 YFSETQ, per germline. The CDR3 covers 15 residues. Trimming pared 0 bases from V and 6 bases from J, leaving 16 bases between. Here the CDR3 reads CASSLVAGLVGEQYF. The CDR3 DNA reads as TGCGCCAGCAGCTTGGTCGCTGGGTTGGTCGGCGAGCAGTACTTC.

The V call is TRBV5-1, the J call TRBJ2-3, with 10 bases identical to TRBD1. Germline V gene sequence: CDR1 SGHRS, CDR2 YFSETQ. This CDR3 has 14 residues. V lost 4 bases, J lost 6 bases, and 5 bases stayed unmatched. The CDR3, as DNA: TGCGCCAGCAGCGCGACAGGGGGCGAGGATACGCAGTATTTT. This encodes CASSATGGEDTQYF.

This clone has just one count. One base away lies a much larger clone, so this may be a sequencing read error. The gene calls are TRBV2 and TRBJ2-5; possible D gene TRBD1, 6 bases. The J call may not be correct, given that the DNA end is closer to TRBJ2-7. In germline, CDR1 is SNHLY, CDR2 FYNNEI. The length of the CDR3 is 12 residues. The CDR3 spells CASSGDTYEQYF. CDR3 nucleotides: TGTGCCAGCAGCGGGGACACCTACGAGCAGTACTTC.